Shown below are 20 T cell receptor beta chains from a single sample sequenced in a study of shared clonotypes between healthy human individuals. Data came from immunoSEQ multiplex PCR; TCRdb stores just in-frame clones and leaves some out. The data contain about 480,000 clones, more than 65% of them singletons. The sequenced sample consisted of PBMCs. Source of these receptors: a woman aged 40 to 50 in good health. Some clones in this sample may be carry-over from other donors' samples.

V and J are TRBV15 and TRBJ2-3, with TRBD1 matching over 8 bases. The length of the CDR3 is 17 residues. CDR1 LNHNV and CDR2 YYDKDF come from the germline V gene (reference sequence). The trim removed 0 bases at V and 5 bases at J, leaving 10 bases unmatched. For the CDR3, the DNA is TGTGCCACCAGCAGAGATCTAGGGGTCAGGGGGCAAGATACGCAGTATTTT. Residues: CATSRDLGVRGQDTQYF.

This chain joins TRBV29-1 and TRBJ1-2; unclear D gene. V lost 1 base, J lost 4 bases, and 10 bases lay in between. Germline loops: CDR1 SQVTM, CDR2 ANQGSEA. This CDR3 has 13 amino acids. The CDR3 nucleotides read TGCAGCGTTGAAGGCGGCGGGGTCTATGGCTACACCTTC. Translating gives CSVEGGGVYGYTF.

This chain links TRBV10-3 with TRBJ2-7, with 7 bases identical to TRBD1. The CDR3 totals 12 residues. Germline V gene lookup returns CDR1 ENHRY and CDR2 SYGVKD. The V and J ends lost 10 bases and 1 base, in that order; junction bases with no gene match: 4. The CDR3 sequence: CATRDRSYEQYF. The CDR3 region has the DNA TGTGCCACCCGGGACAGATCCTACGAGCAGTACTTC.

The chain recombines TRBV11-2 with TRBJ2-7, with TRBD1 identical over 11 bases. CDR3 size: 15 residues. V gave up 1 base and J gave up 4 bases; unmatched junction bases: 3. CDR1 and CDR2 from the germline V gene are SGHAT and FQNNGV. The CDR3 nucleotides are TGTGCCAGCAGCTTAGGGACAGGGGGCGGGTACGAGCAGTACTTC. It encodes CASSLGTGGGYEQYF.

At least ten counts were recorded for this clone. The J gene is TRBJ2-7, the V gene TRBV28; 14 bases are a match to TRBD2. The germline gives CDR1 MDHEN, CDR2 SYDVKM. There are 14 residues in the CDR3. The trim removed 8 bases at V and 7 bases at J, leaving 7 bases unmatched. DNA for the CDR3: TGTGCCAGCGGAAAGGGACTAGCGGGAGTTGAGCAGTACTTC. Encoded protein: CASGKGLAGVEQYF. Together with reference TRBV28 and TRBJ2-7, the CDR3 gives the full variable domain: DVKVTQSSRYLVKRTGEKVFLECVQDMDHENMFWYRQDPGLGLRLIYFSYDVKMKEKGDIPEGYSVSREKKERFSLILESASTNQTSMYLCASGKGLAGVEQYFGPGTRLTVT.

V usage is TRBV7-2 and J usage is TRBJ2-3; D might be TRBD2 (5 bases). V lost 5 bases and J lost 6, with 9 bases in between. Per the germline V gene, CDR1 is SGHTA and CDR2 is FQGNSA. The CDR3 is 12 residues long. CDR3 coding DNA: TGTGCCAGCAGCAGCGGTCGCGATACGCAGTATTTT. Its protein is CASSSGRDTQYF.

Relative to its sample, this clone is medium-sized. The same CDR3 is also encoded by other DNA sequences in this sample. This rearrangement joins TRBV5-1 to TRBJ1-5; TRBD1 matches at 7 bases. CDR1 is SGHRS, CDR2 YFSETQ, per germline. The CDR3 is made up of 15 amino acids. After removal of 0 bases from V and 6 bases from J, the junction contained 6 bases not matched to a gene. This chain's CDR3 is CASSLEGARGQPQHF. The CDR3 coding sequence is TGCGCCAGCAGCTTGGAGGGGGCTCGTGGTCAGCCCCAGCATTTT.

The J gene is TRBJ2-2, the V gene TRBV19; D is undetermined. The CDR3 spans 13 residues. Trimming removed 5 bases at V and 7 bases at J, with 11 bases between. Looked up from germline, CDR1 is LNHDA and CDR2 is SQIVND (reference sequence). The CDR3, as DNA: TGTGCCAGTAGTCAGACCTCGGTCGGGGAGCTGTTTTTT. Amino acids: CASSQTSVGELFF.

V and J are TRBV21-1 and TRBJ2-7; TRBD2 is the table's D call and was not checked against the DNA. TRBV21-1 is flagged as a pseudogene. This CDR3 is 14 amino acids long. In DNA form, the CDR3 reads TGTGCCAGCAGCCGTGGGACTAGACCCCTCGAGCAGTACTTC. Translated: CASSRGTRPLEQYF.

V and J are TRBV19 and TRBJ1-1, with D hard to call. Germline CDR1 is LNHDA and CDR2 is SQIVND (reference sequence). Deletions cut 0 bases from V and 6 bases from J, with 8 bases between. The CDR3 covers 13 residues. The CDR3 sequence: CASSIDQAAEAFF. The CDR3 region has the DNA TGTGCCAGTAGTATAGATCAGGCAGCTGAAGCTTTCTTT.

The J gene is TRBJ1-4, the V gene TRBV25-1; 9 bases agree with TRBD1. The V segment lost 4 bases and the J segment 8 bases; nucleotides outside the gene matches: 5. Germline lookup yields CDR1 MGHDK and CDR2 SYGVNS. The CDR3 covers 14 residues. The CDR3 DNA sequence: TGTGCCAGCAGTGTACAGGGGGCGAGCGAAAAACTGTTTTTT. It encodes CASSVQGASEKLFF.

V and J are TRBV11-2 and TRBJ2-2; the D gene is possibly TRBD1 (6 bases). The CDR3 contains 14 residues. Trimming removed 3 bases from V and 5 bases from J, with 10 bases in between. Germline CDR1 reads SGHAT; CDR2 reads FQNNGV. The CDR3 here is CASSFFRGTGELFF. The CDR3 bases are TGTGCCAGCAGCTTTTTTAGGGGGACCGGGGAGCTGTTTTTT.

Concerning this clone itself: This sample includes further DNA sequences coding for the same CDR3. The gene calls are TRBV5-1 and TRBJ2-7; 11 nucleotides line up with TRBD1. V was clipped by 5 bases and J by 3 bases; unmatched bases: 4. Germline lookup yields CDR1 SGHRS and CDR2 YFSETQ. The CDR3 contains 14 residues. The CDR3 here is CASSSGTGGYEQYF. The DNA of the CDR3 is TGCGCCAGCAGTTCCGGGACAGGGGGCTACGAGCAGTACTTC. The full variable domain, with the rest looked up from reference TRBV5-1 and TRBJ2-7, is KAGVTQTPRYLIKTRGQQVTLSCSPISGHRSVSWYQQTPGQGLQFLFEYFSETQRNKGNFPGRFSGRQFSNSRSEMNVSTLELGDSALYLCASSSGTGGYEQYFGPGTRLTVT.

This clone came up once. V is TRBV7-8 and J is TRBJ2-4, with D possibly TRBD2 on 6 matching bases. The CDR3 covers 21 residues. Germline lookup yields CDR1 SGHVS and CDR2 FQNEAQ. The V end was cut by 4 bases, the J end by 6 bases, with 34 bases between. The chain's CDR3 is CASSSLHDGGFDELRRNIQYF. The CDR3 DNA reads TGTGCCAGCAGCTCCCTGCACGACGGGGGTTTCGATGAGTTGCGTAGAAACATTCAGTACTTC. The full variable domain, rest sourced from reference TRBV7-8 and TRBJ2-4, is GAGVSQSPRYKVAKRGQDVALRCDPISGHVSLFWYQQALGQGPEFLTYFQNEAQLDKSGLPSDRFFAERPEGSVSTLKIQRTQQEDSAVYLCASSSLHDGGFDELRRNIQYFGAGTRLSVL.

V gene TRBV9 combines with J gene TRBJ2-5; 8 bases are shared with TRBD2. Germline V gene data show CDR1 as SGDLS and CDR2 as YYNGEE. With 4 bases clipped from V and 1 base from J, the junction kept 3 bases outside the gene matches. CDR3 length: 14 amino acids. In nucleotides, the CDR3 is TGTGCCAGCAGCCCTACTAGCGGCCAAGAGACCCAGTACTTC. This sequence encodes CASSPTSGQETQYF.

The V and J genes are TRBV27 and TRBJ2-1; the match to TRBD1 covers 8 bases. This CDR3 has 15 residues. The germline gives CDR1 MNHEY, CDR2 SMNVEV (reference sequence). The trim removed 7 bases at V and 3 bases at J, leaving 8 bases unmatched. The CDR3 sequence: CASTPDRGGYNEQFF. The CDR3 nucleotides read TGTGCCAGCACTCCTGACAGGGGAGGCTACAATGAGCAGTTCTTC.

This chain joins TRBV27 and TRBJ2-3; TRBD2 agrees at 7 bases. This CDR3 contains 13 residues. CDR1 and CDR2 from the germline V gene are MNHEY and SMNVEV (reference sequence). Trimming cost V 8 bases and J 4 bases; bases outside gene matches: 6. The CDR3 here is CASGSGDADTQYF. In DNA, the CDR3 is TGTGCCAGCGGAAGCGGGGACGCAGATACGCAGTATTTT.

Details on this clone: In the same sample, other DNA sequences code for this CDR3. The V call is TRBV5-4, the J call TRBJ2-1, with TRBD2 matching over 7 bases. The CDR3 length is 14 residues. Trimming took 3 bases from V and 1 from J; bases not matched to a gene: 1. Germline CDR1 and CDR2: SGHNT and YYREEE (reference sequence). The CDR3 sequence: CASSSSGSYNEQFF. The CDR3 bases are TGTGCCAGCAGCTCTAGCGGATCCTACAATGAGCAGTTCTTC. The whole variable domain, filled in from reference TRBV5-4 and TRBJ2-1, reads ETGVTQSPTHLIKTRGQQVTLRCSSQSGHNTVSWYQQALGQGPQFIFQYYREEENGRGNFPPRFSGLQFPNYSSELNVNALELDDSALYLCASSSSGSYNEQFFGPGTRLTVL.

This clone occurred a few times. J is TRBJ2-5 and V is TRBV7-3; D is unclear. The germline V gene encodes CDR1 SGHTA and CDR2 FQGTGA. The CDR3 has 13 amino acids. The V gene lost 4 bases and the J gene lost 1 base, with 7 bases spanning the gap. The CDR3 region has the DNA TGTGCCAGCAGCTCCTCCCTCCAAGAGACCCAGTACTTC. Encoded protein: CASSSSLQETQYF.

The chain couples TRBV15 to TRBJ1-2; no firm D call. Germline CDR1 is LNHNV and CDR2 is YYDKDF (reference sequence). The V gene lost 3 bases and the J gene lost 2 bases, with 7 bases spanning the gap. This CDR3 region has 13 residues. The DNA of the CDR3 is TGTGCCACCAGCAGGTGGCAGAACTATGGCTACACCTTC. It encodes CATSRWQNYGYTF.